The 32 T cell receptor beta chains reported below all come from one sample, sequenced in a study of blood T cell repertoires in COVID-19. Produced via immunoSEQ multiplex PCR; TCRdb's table is partial and in-frame only. Of approximately 180,000 clones listed, 75% to 90% are singletons. Input material: PBMCs or T cells enriched from blood (not recorded which). Receptor source: a man in his forties or fifties who had recovered from COVID-19.

The chain is built from TRBV27 and TRBJ2-7, with D possibly TRBD1 on 5 matching bases. The V gene lost 5 bases and the J gene lost 3 bases, with 11 bases spanning the gap. CDR3 size: 13 residues. CDR1 and CDR2 (germline): MNHEY, SMNVEV (reference sequence). CDR3 sequence: CASSRQGDYEQYF. DNA for the CDR3: TGTGCCAGCAGTCGCCAGGGCGACTACGAGCAGTACTTC.

The chain combines TRBV7-9 with TRBJ2-7; TRBD1 agrees at 7 bases. The CDR3 extends over 15 amino acids. With 5 bases clipped from V and 3 bases from J, the junction kept 10 bases outside the gene matches. The germline V gene has CDR1 SEHNR and CDR2 FQNEAQ (reference sequence). The CDR3 nucleotides read TGTGCCAGCAGCATCGACGGGACAGCCGTCTACGAGCAGTACTTC. The encoded protein is CASSIDGTAVYEQYF.

The rearrangement links TRBV7-9 to TRBJ2-3; 10 bases agree with TRBD1. The CDR3 contains 15 residues. Per germline, CDR1 SEHNR and CDR2 FQNEAQ (reference sequence). V shed 5 bases, J shed 4 bases, and the junction held 6 bases outside the gene matches. The CDR3 protein is CASSPDRGQSDTQYF. The CDR3 region has the DNA TGTGCCAGCAGCCCTGACAGGGGGCAGTCAGATACGCAGTATTTT. Full variable domain (remainder filled in from reference TRBV7-9 and TRBJ2-3): DTGVSQNPRHKITKRGQNVTFRCDPISEHNRLYWYRQTLGQGPEFLTYFQNEAQLEKSRLLSDRFSAERPKGSFSTLEIQRTEQGDSAMYLCASSPDRGQSDTQYFGPGTRLTVL.

The chain uses TRBV28 and TRBJ1-4, with D possibly matching TRBD1 (5 bases). Germline V gives CDR1 MDHEN, CDR2 SYDVKM. Trimming cost V 5 bases and J 6 bases, with 16 bases left between them. This CDR3 spans 15 amino acids. CDR3 loop: CASSPEGRGDEKLFF. Written as DNA, the CDR3 is TGTGCCAGCAGTCCAGAGGGGCGGGGGGATGAAAAACTGTTTTTT.

This clone was recorded only once. The gene calls are TRBV24-1 and TRBJ2-1; 8 nucleotides align to TRBD1. V trimming: 10 bases; J trimming: 7 bases; junction bases outside the gene matches: 2. This CDR3 region has 11 residues. Germline CDR1 is KGHDR and CDR2 is SFDVKD. The CDR3 reads CATNRGNEQFF. The CDR3 region has the DNA TGTGCCACTAACAGGGGGAATGAGCAGTTCTTC.

The V and J genes are TRBV11-3 and TRBJ2-2; D may be TRBD1 (5 bases). This CDR3 has 15 amino acids. Germline-derived CDR1 and CDR2 are SGHNT and YENEEA. V gave up 2 bases and J gave up 1 base, with 8 bases separating them. CDR3: CASSLITGNTGELFF. CDR3 coding DNA: TGTGCCAGCAGCTTAATCACAGGGAACACCGGGGAGCTGTTTTTT.

The chain has TRBV2 and TRBJ1-4, with D possibly matching TRBD1 (5 bases). Germline values: CDR1 SNHLY, CDR2 FYNNEI. CDR3 length: 14 amino acids. Trimming removed 5 bases at V and 6 bases at J, with 13 bases between. CDR3 coding DNA: TGTGCCAGCAGTCTTCGGTGGGGGGATGAAAAACTGTTTTTT. Its protein product is CASSLRWGDEKLFF.

This rearrangement joins TRBV5-6 to TRBJ1-6; D perhaps matches TRBD1 (5 bases). Trimming cost V 0 bases and J 8 bases, with 15 bases left between them. CDR3 length equals 16 residues. From germline, CDR1 is SGHDT and CDR2 YYEEEE. For the CDR3, the DNA is TGTGCCAGCAGCTTGGGACAGCTCCTCGAAGATTCACCCCTCCACTTT. Amino acid sequence: CASSLGQLLEDSPLHF.

V usage is TRBV6-6 and J usage is TRBJ1-3; no clear D. Germline V lookup: CDR1 MNHNY, CDR2 SVGAGI (reference sequence). The CDR3 is 12 amino acids. V was pared by 8 bases and J by 6 bases, with 11 bases between. CDR3 nucleotides: TGTGCCAGCGCAGACTCGGCAAACACCATATATTTT. Translating it yields CASADSANTIYF.

The V call is TRBV14, the J call TRBJ1-1, with 7 bases matching TRBD1. Germline CDR1 and CDR2: SGHDN and FVKESK. V was pared by 4 bases and J by 10 bases, with 6 bases of the junction left unmatched. The CDR3 spans 12 residues. DNA for the CDR3: TGTGCCAGCAGCCCGCAACAGGGGTCAGCTTTCTTT. Its protein is CASSPQQGSAFF.

This chain connects TRBV28 to TRBJ1-5, with 8 bases lining up with TRBD1. CDR1 is MDHEN and CDR2 is SYDVKM in the germline V gene. With 5 bases clipped from V and 3 bases from J, the junction kept 12 bases outside the gene matches. This CDR3 is 17 amino acids long. The CDR3 bases are TGTGCCAGCAGTATCCCTTGGACAGGGCGGTACAATCAGCCCCAGCATTTT. It translates to CASSIPWTGRYNQPQHF.

The chain couples TRBV7-9 to TRBJ1-1; D uncertain. Trimming cost V 3 bases and J 2 bases, with 4 bases left between them. From germline, CDR1 is SEHNR and CDR2 FQNEAQ (reference sequence). This CDR3 contains 12 residues. The CDR3 region has the DNA TGTGCCAGCAGCTTCCCAAACACTGAAGCTTTCTTT. Protein product: CASSFPNTEAFF.

This rearrangement joins TRBV7-8 to TRBJ2-5; D gene uncertain. Deletions cut 3 bases from V and 3 bases from J, with 2 bases between. Germline V gene lookup returns CDR1 SGHVS and CDR2 FQNEAQ. This CDR3 has 11 amino acids. The CDR3 is CASSFKETQYF. The DNA of the CDR3 is TGTGCCAGCAGCTTTAAAGAGACCCAGTACTTC.

The rearrangement uses TRBV19 and TRBJ2-7; maybe TRBD1 (5 bases). This CDR3 comprises 14 residues. V was trimmed by 5 bases and J by 2 bases, leaving 13 bases between them. CDR1 is LNHDA, CDR2 SQIVND, per germline (reference sequence). The CDR3 loop reads CASSPRQITYEQYF. The CDR3 DNA reads TGTGCCAGTAGTCCCCGACAGATCACCTACGAGCAGTACTTC.

This rearrangement joins TRBV5-1 to TRBJ2-2; 7 bases align to TRBD2. This CDR3 contains 17 residues. Germline lookup yields CDR1 SGHRS and CDR2 YFSETQ. With 1 base clipped from V and 5 bases from J, the junction kept 11 bases outside the gene matches. The CDR3 loop reads CASSLNGGSAQTGELFF. The CDR3 DNA reads as TGCGCCAGCAGCTTGAACGGGGGGTCGGCCCAGACCGGGGAGCTGTTTTTT. Variable domain in full (rest from reference TRBV5-1 and TRBJ2-2): KAGVTQTPRYLIKTRGQQVTLSCSPISGHRSVSWYQQTPGQGLQFLFEYFSETQRNKGNFPGRFSGRQFSNSRSEMNVSTLELGDSALYLCASSLNGGSAQTGELFFGEGSRLTVL.

The chain carries TRBV28 and TRBJ1-5; 10 bases fit TRBD1. V trimming: 2 bases; J trimming: 2 bases; junction bases outside the gene matches: 9. The CDR3 is 18 amino acids. From germline, CDR1 is MDHEN and CDR2 SYDVKM. DNA of the CDR3: TGTGCCAGCAGTTTAGGACAGGGGGGGGCGTTGGGCAATCAGCCCCAGCATTTT. Its protein product is CASSLGQGGALGNQPQHF. The variable domain in full, completed from reference TRBV28 and TRBJ1-5, reads DVKVTQSSRYLVKRTGEKVFLECVQDMDHENMFWYRQDPGLGLRLIYFSYDVKMKEKGDIPEGYSVSREKKERFSLILESASTNQTSMYLCASSLGQGGALGNQPQHFGDGTRLSIL.

This clone has a single count. The J gene is TRBJ1-1, the V gene TRBV6-4; D is unclear. The germline gives CDR1 MRHNA, CDR2 SNTAGT. CDR3 length: 12 residues. V lost 9 bases to trimming and J lost 3 bases, with 11 bases between them. CDR3 sequence: CASRESDTEAFF. The CDR3 nucleotides read TGTGCCAGTCGCGAGTCGGACACTGAAGCTTTCTTT.

A note on this clone: The junction differs from germline at one of its ends, possibly a read error. J is TRBJ1-1 and V is TRBV12-5, with 7 bases lining up with TRBD1. This CDR3 comprises 13 residues. CDR1 is LGHNT, CDR2 FRNRAP, per germline. This chain's CDR3 is CASDLTGTPEAFF. Here the CDR3 DNA reads TGTGCTAGTGATTTGACAGGGACACCTGAAGCTTTCTTT.

The rearrangement links TRBV5-6 to TRBJ1-1; D call uncertain. This CDR3 is 16 amino acids long. From germline, CDR1 is SGHDT and CDR2 YYEEEE. V was cut by 0 bases and J by 3 bases, with 15 bases left in between. The CDR3 DNA is TGTGCCAGCAGCTTGGCCGAGGGCAGATGGGACACTGAAGCTTTCTTT. Its translation: CASSLAEGRWDTEAFF.

The V gene is TRBV5-5, the J gene TRBJ2-5; TRBD2 matches at 8 bases. With 2 bases clipped from V and 2 bases from J, the junction kept 11 bases outside the gene matches. This CDR3 comprises 17 residues. Germline-derived CDR1 and CDR2 are SGHKS and YYEKEE (reference sequence). The CDR3 nucleotides read TGTGCCAGCAGCTTTAGGGCCACTAGCGGTGTACAAGAGACCCAGTACTTC. Amino acid sequence: CASSFRATSGVQETQYF.

The CDR3 DNA is TGTGCCAGTAGAGTGGACAGGGGCCGCCTCGAGCAGTACTTC. This gives the protein CASRVDRGRLEQYF. This chain connects TRBV19 to TRBJ2-7, with 9 nucleotides matching TRBD1. The CDR3 has 14 residues. Germline CDR1 is LNHDA and CDR2 is SQIVND (reference sequence). V was pared by 6 bases and J by 6 bases, with 9 bases of the junction left unmatched.

As to this clone: In the same sample, other DNA sequences code for this CDR3. V gene TRBV5-1 combines with J gene TRBJ2-7, with TRBD1 matching 7 bases. The V gene's germline CDR1 is SGHRS and CDR2 YFSETQ. V lost 4 bases, J lost 3 bases, and 1 base stayed unmatched. The CDR3 has 12 amino acids. For the CDR3, the DNA is TGCGCCAGCAGCCGGGACAGCTACGAGCAGTACTTC. Its protein product is CASSRDSYEQYF.

The sample holds a few counts of this clone. The chain has TRBV28 and TRBJ1-6, with TRBD1 matching 9 bases. V was pared by 7 bases and J by 9 bases, with 10 bases of the junction left unmatched. This CDR3 contains 15 residues. Germline lookup yields CDR1 MDHEN and CDR2 SYDVKM. The CDR3 is CASIPGDRVRSPLHF. The CDR3 DNA is TGTGCCAGCATCCCCGGGGACAGGGTACGTTCACCCCTCCACTTT. The variable domain in full, with the rest retrieved from reference TRBV28 and TRBJ1-6, is DVKVTQSSRYLVKRTGEKVFLECVQDMDHENMFWYRQDPGLGLRLIYFSYDVKMKEKGDIPEGYSVSREKKERFSLILESASTNQTSMYLCASIPGDRVRSPLHFGNGTRLTVT.

This clone was recorded a few times. V is TRBV7-9 and J is TRBJ2-7; 9 nucleotides match TRBD2. The V and J ends lost 1 base and 5 bases, in that order; junction bases with no gene match: 3. The germline gives CDR1 SEHNR, CDR2 FQNEAQ (reference sequence). This CDR3 has 14 residues. CDR3 sequence reads: CASSLDASGDEQYF. In nucleotides, the CDR3 is TGTGCCAGCAGCTTAGATGCTAGCGGGGACGAGCAGTACTTC.

The gene calls are TRBV14 and TRBJ1-1, with 7 nucleotides matching TRBD1. In germline, CDR1 is SGHDN, CDR2 FVKESK. The CDR3 contains 11 residues. V gave up 6 bases and J gave up 7 bases; unmatched junction bases: 2. The CDR3 DNA reads TGTGCCAGCAGACGACAGGGTGAAGCTTTCTTT. Translating gives CASRRQGEAFF.

The CDR3 region is CASSLGDRGASEAFF. The DNA of the CDR3 is TGCGCCAGCAGCCTGGGGGACAGGGGTGCTTCTGAAGCTTTCTTT. The V and J genes are TRBV5-1 and TRBJ1-1; 10 nucleotides match TRBD1. Losses at the gene ends were 4 bases for V and 6 bases for J; bases not matched to a gene: 9. Germline CDR1 SGHRS, CDR2 YFSETQ. The CDR3 has 15 residues.

The rearrangement joins TRBV5-1 to TRBJ1-1, with D maybe TRBD1 (6 bases). Germline V lookup: CDR1 SGHRS, CDR2 YFSETQ. The V end lost 1 base, the J end lost 0 bases, and 10 bases lay between the germline ends. The CDR3 consists of 15 residues. CDR3 nucleotide sequence: TGCGCCAGCAGCTTGTCAACAGGGTTGAACACTGAAGCTTTCTTT. This translates into CASSLSTGLNTEAFF.

The chain carries TRBV11-2 and TRBJ1-2; D is possibly TRBD1 (6 bases). Germline assignment: CDR1 SGHAT and CDR2 FQNNGV. Trimming removed 5 bases from V and 7 bases from J, with 11 bases in between. There are 12 residues in the CDR3. The CDR3 reads CASSTGTGGYTF. CDR3 DNA sequence: TGTGCCAGCAGCACAGGGACCGGTGGCTACACCTTC.

V usage is TRBV5-4 and J usage is TRBJ2-7; TRBD2 is a possible D gene (7 bases). This CDR3 comprises 16 residues. The germline V gene encodes CDR1 SGHNT and CDR2 YYREEE (reference sequence). V lost 3 bases and J 4 bases, leaving 20 bases between the germline ends. In DNA form, the CDR3 reads TGTGCCAGCAGCTCGTATCGGGGGGCCTATAGTTACGAGCAGTACTTC. It translates to CASSSYRGAYSYEQYF.

This sequence joins TRBV11-2 and TRBJ2-5; D gene unclear. The germline V gene has CDR1 SGHAT and CDR2 FQNNGV. The CDR3 runs 13 residues. Trimming removed 3 bases at V and 4 bases at J, with 9 bases between. For the CDR3, the DNA is TGTGCCAGCAGCTTCGACGGGTCAGAGACCCAGTACTTC. Translated: CASSFDGSETQYF.

This clone has ten or more counts. The V gene is TRBV11-3, the J gene TRBJ1-1; D gene ambiguous. V lost 5 bases and J 8 bases, leaving 12 bases between the germline ends. CDR3 length: 12 amino acids. The germline V gene has CDR1 SGHNT and CDR2 YENEEA. DNA of the CDR3: TGTGCCAGCAGCCAAGGACTGAGAGAAGCTTTCTTT. This translates into CASSQGLREAFF.

The chain recombines TRBV27 with TRBJ2-1; D gene ambiguous. This CDR3 spans 16 amino acids. Germline lookup yields CDR1 MNHEY and CDR2 SMNVEV (reference sequence). V lost 6 bases and J lost 4, with 19 bases in between. The CDR3 DNA follows: TGTGCCAGCAGGCCCCCGAACAGTACCCCTTACAATGAGCAGTTCTTC. Protein: CASRPPNSTPYNEQFF.